This T cell receptor (beta chain) was identified in a study of Ad26.COV2.S vaccination and SARS-CoV-2 variants. V shed 1 base and J 2 bases; nucleotides not matched to a gene: 4. Germline loops: CDR1 SGHTA, CDR2 FQGNSA. This CDR3 is built from 16 residues. Treatment meaning: about 20 received Ad26.COV2.S at low or high dose, single or two shots; 5 received placebo; per-sample allocation not given. Sampling was performed 63 days after the first vaccine or placebo injection. Sequencing used immunoSEQ multiplex PCR; TCRdb keeps in-frame clones, though not all of them. The table has 400,000 to 450,000 clones, 90% seen once; the top ten hold around 4.2%.

The receptor was isolated from a person between 18 and 60 years old who received the Ad26.COV2.S COVID-19 vaccine or a placebo. The chain is built from TRBV7-2 and TRBJ2-2, with 7 bases aligning to TRBD2. Sequencing was performed on peripheral blood, taken in a trial of Ad26.COV2.S vaccine versus placebo. DNA for the CDR3: TGTGCCAGCAGCTTAGTGGCGGGAGCTAACACCGGGGAGCTGTTTTTT. Encoded protein: CASSLVAGANTGELFF.